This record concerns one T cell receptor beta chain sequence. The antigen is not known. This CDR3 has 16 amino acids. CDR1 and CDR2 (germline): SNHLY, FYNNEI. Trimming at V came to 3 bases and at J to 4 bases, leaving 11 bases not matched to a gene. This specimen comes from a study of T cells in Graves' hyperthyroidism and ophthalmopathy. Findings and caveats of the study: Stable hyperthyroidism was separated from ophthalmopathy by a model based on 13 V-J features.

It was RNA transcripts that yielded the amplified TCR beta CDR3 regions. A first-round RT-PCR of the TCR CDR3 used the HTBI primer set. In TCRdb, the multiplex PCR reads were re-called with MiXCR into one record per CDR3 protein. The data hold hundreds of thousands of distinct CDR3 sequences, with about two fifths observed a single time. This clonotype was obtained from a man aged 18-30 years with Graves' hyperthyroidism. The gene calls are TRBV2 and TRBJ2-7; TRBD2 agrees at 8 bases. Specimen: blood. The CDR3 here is CASSEGPSAGEYEQYF. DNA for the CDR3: TGTGCCAGCAGTGAGGGCCCCTCAGCGGGAGAATACGAGCAGTACTTC.